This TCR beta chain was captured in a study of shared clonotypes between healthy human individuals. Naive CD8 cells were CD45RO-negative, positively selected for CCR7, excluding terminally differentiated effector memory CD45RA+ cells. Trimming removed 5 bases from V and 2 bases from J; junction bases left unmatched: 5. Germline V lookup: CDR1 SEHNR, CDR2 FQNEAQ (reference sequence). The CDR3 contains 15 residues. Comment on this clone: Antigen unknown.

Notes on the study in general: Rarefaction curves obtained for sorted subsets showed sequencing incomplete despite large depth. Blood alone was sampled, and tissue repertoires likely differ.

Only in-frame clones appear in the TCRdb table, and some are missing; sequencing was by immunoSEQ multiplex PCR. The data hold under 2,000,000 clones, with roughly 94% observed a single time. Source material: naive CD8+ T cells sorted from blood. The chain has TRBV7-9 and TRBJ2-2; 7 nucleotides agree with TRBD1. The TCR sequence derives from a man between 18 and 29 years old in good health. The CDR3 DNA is TGTGCCAGCAGCGACCGGGACAGCAACACCGGGGAGCTGTTTTTT. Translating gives CASSDRDSNTGELFF.